These 6 T cell receptor beta chains were sequenced from one sample in a study of CD8 T cells in Susac syndrome (dated by TCRdb to the late 2010s). The method behind the library was the immunoSEQ multiplex PCR assay. RNA was extracted with the RNeasy kit and 0.5 to 1 ug was reverse transcribed using random hexamers. Clones were called with MiXCR by TCRdb after fastp trimmed the public reads at Q25, and only in-frame beta chains were retained. Entries are consolidated by CDR3 protein sequence, retaining the most common genes and DNA. The sample table records about 160,000 distinct CDR3 sequences; around 90% of these occur just once. The ten largest clones add up to roughly 0.08% of the sample. Input material: CD4+ T cells from PBMCs. Receptor source: a human donor in good health.

J is TRBJ2-5 and V is TRBV6-5; TRBD1 is a possible D gene (7 bases). The CDR3 length is 14 residues. Trimming cost V 6 bases and J 5 bases, with 16 bases left between them. Germline V gene sequence: CDR1 MNHEY, CDR2 SVGAGI. CDR3 bases: TGTGCCAGCAGCCAACCAGGGGGGTCCGAGACCCAGTACTTC. It is translated as CASSQPGGSETQYF.

The V gene is TRBV9, the J gene TRBJ2-3; a weak D match, TRBD2 (6 bases). V lost 1 base and J lost 2, with 11 bases in between. The germline gives CDR1 SGDLS, CDR2 YYNGEE. There are 15 residues in the CDR3. The CDR3 sequence: CASSVRSSATDTQYF. The CDR3 coding sequence is TGTGCCAGCAGCGTAAGGTCTAGCGCCACAGATACGCAGTATTTT.

Written as DNA, the CDR3 is TGCGCCAGCAGTGGGACAGGGATAGGTGGCTACACCTTC. Translated, it gives CASSGTGIGGYTF. This chain joins TRBV5-1 and TRBJ1-2; 9 nucleotides line up with TRBD1. The CDR3 length is 13 residues. CDR1 SGHRS and CDR2 YFSETQ come from the germline V gene. The ends lost 5 bases at V and 7 bases at J; junction bases unmatched: 6.

Comments on this clonotype: One junction end disagrees with the germline gene, perhaps due to a read error. The V gene is TRBV12-3 or TRBV12-4, the J gene TRBJ2-5; tentative D call: TRBD1 (5 bases). The CDR3 runs 12 residues. The CDR3 coding sequence is TGTGCCAGCAGCCCTACTTCGACGGTCAGGGACTTC. This gives the protein CASSPTSTVRDF.

The chain carries TRBV12-3 or TRBV12-4 and TRBJ1-1; tentative D call: TRBD1 (6 bases). The V gene lost 2 bases and the J gene lost 0 bases, with 19 bases spanning the gap. This CDR3 contains 18 residues. CDR3 protein: CASSLSTFWGGLNTEAFF. CDR3 DNA: TGTGCCAGCAGTTTATCCACCTTTTGGGGGGGCTTGAACACTGAAGCTTTCTTT.

In its sample, this clonotype was seen once. The genes are TRBV3-1 and TRBJ1-4, with D possibly matching TRBD1 (6 bases). V shed 4 bases and J shed 8 bases, with 17 bases lying between them. CDR3 length: 15 amino acids. CDR1 and CDR2 from the germline V gene are LGHDT and YNNKEL (reference sequence). The CDR3 loop is CASSPPGGLVEKLFF. The CDR3 region has the DNA TGTGCCAGCAGCCCCCCCGGGGGGCTGGTAGAAAAACTGTTTTTT.